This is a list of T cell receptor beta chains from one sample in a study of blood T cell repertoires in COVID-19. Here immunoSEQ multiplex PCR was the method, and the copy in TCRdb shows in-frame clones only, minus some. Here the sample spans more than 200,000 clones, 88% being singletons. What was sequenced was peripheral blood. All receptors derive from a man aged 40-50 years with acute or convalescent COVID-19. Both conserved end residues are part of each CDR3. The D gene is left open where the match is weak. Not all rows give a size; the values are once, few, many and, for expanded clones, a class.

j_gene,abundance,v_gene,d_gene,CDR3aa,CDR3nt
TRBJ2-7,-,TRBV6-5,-,CASSSHTTSIPYEQYF,TGTGCCAGCAGTTCCCACACGACTAGTATTCCCTACGAGCAGTACTTC
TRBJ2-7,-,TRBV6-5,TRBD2,CASSYGGLAASYEQYF,TGTGCCAGCAGTTACGGGGGACTAGCGGCGTCCTACGAGCAGTACTTC
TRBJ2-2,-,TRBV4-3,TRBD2,CASSQPGLAGGTTGELFF,TGCGCCAGCAGCCAACCGGGACTAGCGGGAGGGACCACCGGGGAGCTGTTTTTT
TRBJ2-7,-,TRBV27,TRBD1,CASSFRGQDYYEQYF,TGTGCCAGCAGCTTCAGAGGACAGGATTACTACGAGCAGTACTTC
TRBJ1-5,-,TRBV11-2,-,CASSLTGISNQPQHF,TGTGCCAGCAGCTTAACAGGAATTAGCAATCAGCCCCAGCATTTT
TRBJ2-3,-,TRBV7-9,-,CASSAGPRTVDTQYF,TGTGCCAGCAGCGCTGGGCCCCGGACAGTTGATACGCAGTATTTT
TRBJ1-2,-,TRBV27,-,CATRTLGRGGYTF,TGTGCCACCAGAACCCTCGGGAGGGGTGGCTACACCTTC
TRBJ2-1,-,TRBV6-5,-,CASSYSESGNEQFF,TGTGCCAGCAGTTACTCCGAGTCAGGGAATGAGCAGTTCTTC
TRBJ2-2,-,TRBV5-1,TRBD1,CASQTGGNTGELFF,TGCGCCAGCCAGACAGGGGGTAACACCGGGGAGCTGTTTTTT
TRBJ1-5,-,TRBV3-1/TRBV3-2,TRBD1,CASSLPSRDRRNQPQHF,TGTGCCAGCAGCCTCCCCTCCCGGGACAGGCGTAATCAGCCCCAGCATTTT
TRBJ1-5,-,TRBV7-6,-,CASSLSREQPQHF,TGTGCCAGCAGCTTATCCAGGGAACAGCCCCAGCATTTT
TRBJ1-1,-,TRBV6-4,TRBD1,CASSRDRGAEAFF,TGTGCCAGCAGTAGAGACAGGGGAGCTGAAGCTTTCTTT
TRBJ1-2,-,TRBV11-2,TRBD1,CASSLALGQGYGYTF,TGTGCCAGCAGCTTAGCCCTGGGACAGGGGTATGGCTACACCTTC
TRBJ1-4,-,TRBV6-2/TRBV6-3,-,CASSPRGQGATNEKLFF,TGTGCCAGCAGTCCCCGAGGACAAGGAGCAACTAATGAAAAACTGTTTTTT
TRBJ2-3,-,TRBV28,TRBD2,CASSISTSGTSTDTQYF,TGTGCCAGCAGTATCTCGACTAGCGGGACTAGCACAGATACGCAGTATTTT
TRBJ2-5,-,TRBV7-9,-,CASSFSGETQYF,TGTGCCAGCAGCTTCTCAGGAGAGACCCAGTACTTC
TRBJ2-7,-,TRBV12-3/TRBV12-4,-,CASGRKWSYEQYF,TGTGCCAGCGGCAGGAAATGGTCCTACGAGCAGTACTTC
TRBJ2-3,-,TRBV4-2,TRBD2,CASSQDTSGTTDTQYF,TGTGCCAGCAGCCAAGATACTAGCGGGACAACAGATACGCAGTATTTT
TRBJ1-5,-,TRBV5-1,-,CASSVGTQSNQPQHF,TGCGCCAGCAGCGTTGGGACACAAAGCAATCAGCCCCAGCATTTT
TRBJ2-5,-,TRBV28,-,CASSYGLTLGVETQYF,TGTGCCAGCAGCTACGGACTTACACTTGGGGTAGAGACCCAGTACTTC
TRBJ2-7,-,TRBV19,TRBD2,CASSIRLAPLLEQYF,TGTGCCAGTAGTATCCGACTAGCGCCCCTCTTGGAGCAGTACTTC
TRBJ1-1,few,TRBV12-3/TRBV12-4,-,CASSTDPSTEAFF,TGTGCCAGCAGCACAGATCCCAGCACTGAAGCTTTCTTT
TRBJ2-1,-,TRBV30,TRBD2,CAWSGLAGHNEQFF,TGTGCCTGGAGCGGACTAGCGGGCCACAATGAGCAGTTCTTC
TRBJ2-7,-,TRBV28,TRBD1,CASSLGQGGSYEQYF,TGTGCCAGCAGTTTGGGACAGGGGGGGTCCTACGAGCAGTACTTC
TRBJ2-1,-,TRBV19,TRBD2,CASSPSGKPLGNEQFF,TGTGCCAGTAGCCCTAGCGGGAAGCCCCTCGGCAATGAGCAGTTCTTC
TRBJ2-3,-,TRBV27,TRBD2,CASNPGLDNTDTQYF,TGTGCCAGCAACCCAGGACTAGACAACACAGATACGCAGTATTTT
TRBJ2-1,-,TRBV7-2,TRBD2,CASSSLSTSGEEQFF,TGTGCCAGCAGCTCTCTTTCTACTAGCGGGGAGGAGCAGTTCTTC
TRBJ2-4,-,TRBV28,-,CASSLVQGGRDIQYF,TGTGCCAGCAGTTTAGTTCAGGGTGGTCGGGACATTCAGTACTTC
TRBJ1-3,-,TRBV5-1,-,CASSIGQTGNTIYF,TGCGCCAGCAGCATAGGACAGACTGGAAACACCATATATTTT
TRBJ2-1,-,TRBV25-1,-,CASSDSTRYNEQFF,TGTGCCAGCAGTGATAGTACCCGCTACAATGAGCAGTTCTTC
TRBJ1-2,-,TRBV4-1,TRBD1,CASSPTGGNYGYTF,TGCGCCAGCAGCCCCACAGGGGGGAACTATGGCTACACCTTC
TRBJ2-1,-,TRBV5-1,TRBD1,CASSPGQGSYNEQFF,TGCGCCAGCAGCCCAGGACAGGGCTCCTACAATGAGCAGTTCTTC
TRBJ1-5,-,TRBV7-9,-,CASSGVDSNQPQHF,TGTGCCAGCTCAGGGGTGGATAGCAATCAGCCCCAGCATTTT
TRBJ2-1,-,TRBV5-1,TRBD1,CASTRDRGLDSYNEQFF,TGCGCCAGCACCCGGGACAGGGGCCTTGACTCCTACAATGAGCAGTTCTTC
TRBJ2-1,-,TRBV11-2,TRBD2,CASSSYPPTSAQGNEQFF,TGTGCCAGCAGCTCCTACCCCCCCACTAGCGCCCAAGGGAATGAGCAGTTCTTC
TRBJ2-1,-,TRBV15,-,CATSRGTPIHNEQFF,TGTGCCACCAGCAGAGGGACTCCTATTCACAATGAGCAGTTCTTC
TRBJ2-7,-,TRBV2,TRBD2,CASKRLAGGQGWDEQYF,TGTGCCAGCAAGAGACTAGCGGGAGGCCAGGGATGGGACGAGCAGTACTTC
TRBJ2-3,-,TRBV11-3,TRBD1,CASSPQGTSTDTQYF,TGTGCCAGCAGCCCACAGGGGACAAGCACAGATACGCAGTATTTT
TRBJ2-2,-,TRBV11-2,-,CASSLTGQTNTGELFF,TGTGCCAGCAGCTTAACGGGACAAACGAACACCGGGGAGCTGTTTTTT
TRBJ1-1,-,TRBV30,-,CAWSEGPVNTEAFF,TGTGCCTGGAGTGAGGGGCCGGTGAACACTGAAGCTTTCTTT
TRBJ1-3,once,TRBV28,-,CASSLTGTGNTIYF,TGTGCCAGCAGTTTAACCGGGACTGGAAACACCATATATTTT
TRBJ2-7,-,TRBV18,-,CASSAGLYEQYF,TGTGCCAGCTCAGCCGGACTGTACGAGCAGTACTTC
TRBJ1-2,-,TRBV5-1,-,CASSLWTATAGGYTF,TGCGCCAGCAGCTTATGGACGGCCACGGCGGGGGGCTACACCTTC
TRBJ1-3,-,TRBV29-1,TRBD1,CSVALTGANTIYF,TGCAGCGTTGCTCTGACAGGGGCGAACACCATATATTTT
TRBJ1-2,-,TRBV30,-,CAWNGGANYGYTF,TGTGCCTGGAACGGCGGAGCTAACTATGGCTACACCTTC
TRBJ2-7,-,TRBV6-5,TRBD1,CASADRGRRYEQYF,TGTGCCAGCGCGGACAGGGGTCGTAGGTACGAGCAGTACTTC
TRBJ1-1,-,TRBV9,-,CASSATQGRTEAFF,TGTGCCAGCAGCGCCACCCAGGGTCGGACTGAAGCTTTCTTT
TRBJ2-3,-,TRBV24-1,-,CATSALTGEVADTQYF,TGTGCCACCAGTGCCCTCACGGGAGAGGTGGCAGATACGCAGTATTTT
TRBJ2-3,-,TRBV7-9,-,CASSPRGGPSTDTQYF,TGTGCCAGCAGCCCGAGGGGGGGACCCTCCACAGATACGCAGTATTTT